This T cell receptor (beta chain) appears in the sequencing data of a study of CD8 T cells in ankylosing spondylitis. The study's findings and limits: Apparently characteristic of ankylosing spondylitis blood was a TCR beta motif (roughly eight highly homologous variants). Reactive arthritis synovial fluid and blood were previously reported to contain some motif variants. Significantly higher representation of disease-linked clones was reported for matched ankylosing spondylitis synovial fluid.

Generation of TCR beta libraries employed quantitative 5'-RACE incorporating molecular barcodes. Using its own MiXCR run on the 5' RACE reads, TCRdb lists one record per CDR3 protein. The sample yields roughly 440,000 distinct CDR3 sequences, about 15% seen once. This clonotype occurred a few times. What it binds is not known. The V gene's germline CDR1 is DFQATT and CDR2 SNEGSKA (reference sequence). V lost 0 bases and J lost 3; bases outside the gene matches: 2. This CDR3 contains 14 residues. The TCR originated in a male donor with ankylosing spondylitis. The genes are TRBV20-1 and TRBJ2-7, with 10 nucleotides matching TRBD2. Sequences were obtained from blood, either unsorted or a sorted T cell fraction (not recorded which). The CDR3 loop is CSARDSGGYYEQYF. CDR3 bases: TGCAGTGCTAGAGATAGCGGGGGGTACTACGAGCAGTACTTC.